A single T cell receptor (beta chain) is shown here with its context. These data originate in a study of T cell responses to AZD1222 COVID-19 vaccine. This CDR3 spans 13 amino acids. The V end was cut by 3 bases, the J end by 10 bases, with 14 bases between. Germline CDR1 is SGHRS and CDR2 is YFSETQ. Using immunoSEQ multiplex PCR, the repertoire was profiled, and TCRdb retains in-frame clones only, with some absent. Found here are about 150,000 clones, 90% to 95% of them singletons; the top ten hold roughly 5.5%. This TCR derives from an adult in good health. This rearrangement joins TRBV5-1 to TRBJ2-1; D is possibly TRBD1 (6 bases). This sample comprised peripheral blood, obtained on day 0 of AZD1222 vaccination. The CDR3 sequence is CASSSPQGYEQFF. CDR3 bases: TGCGCCAGCAGCTCTCCACAGGGATACGAGCAGTTCTTC.